What follows describes a single TCR beta chain. The CDR3 loop spans 18 amino acids. In germline, CDR1 is LNHDA, CDR2 SQIVND (reference sequence). V lost 4 bases and J 0 bases, leaving 20 bases between the germline ends. These data belong to a study of blood T cell repertoires in COVID-19. Across the study: Some COVID-19 samples were acute and others convalescent; all came from the United States, Italy and Spain.

In the study's own analysis: Amplification of reference gene primers provided the estimated nucleated cell counts. Clones were read by immunoSEQ multiplex PCR, and TCRdb kept only the in-frame ones, dropping some. From that table come the V and J calls and clone size; the DNA was used to work out D and trimming. Of under 300,000 clones detected, about 88% appear once; the ten largest clones hold approximately 2.2%. The sequenced material came from peripheral blood. The receptor's source is a woman aged 40 to 55 who had recovered from COVID-19. The chain has TRBV19 and TRBJ2-3; D might be TRBD2 (7 bases). The chain's CDR3 is CASSRIRGGEPSTDTQYF. The CDR3 bases are TGTGCCAGTAGTAGAATTCGAGGGGGGGAACCTAGCACAGATACGCAGTATTTT.